Detailed here is one T cell receptor beta chain. This sample was taken from a study of tumor-infiltrating lymphocytes in localized non-small cell lung cancer. The CDR3 covers 14 residues. V dropped 3 bases and J dropped 3; count of bases not matched to a gene: 4. Germline assignment: CDR1 SNHLY and CDR2 FYNNEI. Clones were read by immunoSEQ multiplex PCR, and TCRdb kept only the in-frame ones, dropping some. Altogether approximately 17,000 clones are present, roughly four fifths being singletons, with the ten largest covering around 4%. This receptor was identified in a human donor with non-small cell lung cancer. The chain uses TRBV2 and TRBJ1-1; TRBD1 matches 7 bases. Input material: lung tumor tissue. Here the CDR3 reads CASSDTGAYTEAFF. The CDR3 DNA is TGTGCCAGCAGTGATACAGGGGCCTACACTGAAGCTTTCTTT.